One sample yielded the 23 T cell receptor beta chains listed below, sequenced in a study of cytomegalovirus exposure and HLA in healthy donors. It was with 60 Vbeta and 13 Jbeta primers that the PCR ran. Measured with immunoSEQ multiplex PCR; TCRdb has only the in-frame clones, and not every one. The sample has nearly 300,000 clones; just over 85% are singletons. The sample consisted of PBMCs. All receptors come from a man aged 35 to 55 in good health and CMV-seropositive.

This clone was observed a single time. The rearrangement joins TRBV19 to TRBJ2-2, with D hard to call. The CDR3 has 12 amino acids. Trimming left V 7 bases short and J 7 bases short, with 10 bases between. The germline CDR1 and CDR2 sequences are LNHDA and SQIVND (reference sequence). The DNA for the CDR3 is TGTGCCAGTAAGGAGACCTACGGGGAGCTGTTTTTT. Translating it yields CASKETYGELFF.

This chain joins TRBV29-1 and TRBJ2-1, with a tentative D call TRBD1 (6 bases). CDR1 is SQVTM and CDR2 is ANQGSEA in the germline V gene. Deletions cut 1 base from V and 0 bases from J, with 13 bases between. The CDR3 is 16 residues long. Written as DNA, the CDR3 is TGCAGCGTTGAAGTTCCCGACAGGAACTCCTACAATGAGCAGTTCTTC. Amino acid sequence: CSVEVPDRNSYNEQFF.

This sequence joins TRBV7-9 and TRBJ2-1; possibly TRBD2 for D (5 bases). Germline assignment: CDR1 SEHNR and CDR2 FQNEAQ (reference sequence). The CDR3 covers 15 residues. The germline V and J ends were trimmed by 2 bases and 6 bases, with 14 bases remaining between them. The CDR3 DNA is TGTGCCAGCAGCTTAATCTCCAGCGGACGCAATGAGCAGTTCTTC. Residues: CASSLISSGRNEQFF.

V is TRBV14 and J is TRBJ2-1, with D unclear. Germline V CDR1 and CDR2: SGHDN, FVKESK. V was clipped by 2 bases and J by 6 bases, with 8 bases between them. The CDR3 spans 13 residues. The CDR3 DNA follows: TGTGCCAGCAGCCAACGAGTCGGCAATGAGCAGTTCTTC. Protein: CASSQRVGNEQFF.

This sequence joins TRBV10-1 and TRBJ2-3, with 7 bases fitting TRBD1. This CDR3 contains 15 residues. The J segment lost 4 bases and the V segment lost 4 bases, leaving 8 bases of the junction unmatched. Per the germline V gene, CDR1 is WNHNN and CDR2 is SYGVQD (reference sequence). The chain's CDR3 is CASSGIGGSPDTQYF. DNA for the CDR3: TGCGCCAGCAGTGGAATAGGGGGCTCCCCAGATACGCAGTATTTT.

V is TRBV7-9 and J is TRBJ2-7; D is unresolved. V gave up 2 bases and J gave up 3 bases, with 11 bases separating them. From germline, CDR1 is SEHNR and CDR2 FQNEAQ (reference sequence). The CDR3 has 14 residues. CDR3 residues: CASSLTNGVYEQYF. As DNA, the CDR3 is TGTGCCAGCAGCTTAACAAATGGAGTCTACGAGCAGTACTTC.

This clone has more than one count but fewer than ten. The chain has TRBV9 and TRBJ2-3; D gene uncertain. V dropped 0 bases and J dropped 4 bases, with 12 bases sitting between them. There are 15 residues in the CDR3. Germline values: CDR1 SGDLS, CDR2 YYNGEE. For the CDR3, the DNA is TGTGCCAGCAGCGTAGGAAGTTACGTAGCAGATACGCAGTATTTT. Encoded protein: CASSVGSYVADTQYF. The full variable domain, in which reference TRBV9 and TRBJ2-3 provide the parts outside the CDR3, is DSGVTQTPKHLITATGQRVTLRCSPRSGDLSVYWYQQSLDQGLQFLIQYYNGEERAKGNILERFSAQQFPDLHSELNLSSLELGDSALYFCASSVGSYVADTQYFGPGTRLTVL.

J is TRBJ2-1 and V is TRBV30; 11 nucleotides align to TRBD2. Germline loops: CDR1 GTSNPN, CDR2 SVGIG (reference sequence). After removal of 5 bases from V and 4 bases from J, the junction contained 7 bases not matched to a gene. This CDR3 is built from 15 residues. CDR3 in DNA: TGTGCCTGGGATCCGGGACTAGCGGTTTACAATGAGCAGTTCTTC. Its translation is CAWDPGLAVYNEQFF. Variable domain in full (rest from reference TRBV30 and TRBJ2-1): SQTIHQWPATLVQPVGSPLSLECTVEGTSNPNLYWYRQAAGRGLQLLFYSVGIGQISSEVPQNLSASRPQDRQFILSSKKLLLSDSGFYLCAWDPGLAVYNEQFFGPGTRLTVL.

The chain joins TRBV5-1 to TRBJ2-3, with 7 bases identical to TRBD1. The CDR3 contains 14 residues. Germline V gene sequence: CDR1 SGHRS, CDR2 YFSETQ. J was trimmed by 1 base and V by 3 bases; bases with no gene match: 2. DNA for the CDR3: TGCGCCAGCAGCTACGACAGGGGCACAGATACGCAGTATTTT. Translating it yields CASSYDRGTDTQYF.

This chain links TRBV29-1 with TRBJ1-1; D possibly corresponds to TRBD1 (6 bases). The CDR3 has 13 residues. With 7 bases removed from V and 4 bases from J, the gap between germline ends came to 16 bases. CDR1 and CDR2 (germline): SQVTM, ANQGSEA. The CDR3 region is CSANRGGFTEAFF. CDR3 in DNA: TGCAGCGCAAACCGAGGGGGATTCACTGAAGCTTTCTTT.

The chain links TRBV27 to TRBJ2-5; D gene uncertain. Germline lookup yields CDR1 MNHEY and CDR2 SMNVEV (reference sequence). The germline V and J ends were trimmed by 5 bases and 5 bases, with 9 bases remaining between them. The CDR3 extends over 12 amino acids. The CDR3 nucleotides are TGTGCCAGCAGTCCAACTACCGAGACCCAGTACTTC. This codes for CASSPTTETQYF.

The gene calls are TRBV2 and TRBJ2-4; the match to TRBD1 covers 9 bases. The CDR3 is made up of 16 amino acids. Germline V gene data show CDR1 as SNHLY and CDR2 as FYNNEI. V shed 4 bases, J shed 0 bases, and the junction held 4 bases outside the gene matches. The DNA of the CDR3 is TGTGCCAGCAGTGGGGGACAGGGACTAGCCAAAAACATTCAGTACTTC. It yields the protein CASSGGQGLAKNIQYF.

V is TRBV27 and J is TRBJ2-2; 8 bases are a match to TRBD1. The V and J ends lost 5 bases and 1 base, in that order; junction bases with no gene match: 3. The CDR3 contains 15 residues. From germline, CDR1 is MNHEY and CDR2 SMNVEV (reference sequence). CDR3 DNA sequence: TGTGCCAGCAGTCCCGGGACAGGGAACACCGGGGAGCTGTTTTTT. This gives the protein CASSPGTGNTGELFF.

V and J are TRBV7-2 and TRBJ2-1; 8 nucleotides match TRBD2. The J segment lost 3 bases and the V segment lost 5 bases, leaving 9 bases of the junction unmatched. The length of the CDR3 is 16 residues. Germline assignment: CDR1 SGHTA and CDR2 FQGNSA. This CDR3 is CASSPTGLAVYNEQFF. CDR3 nucleotide sequence: TGTGCCAGCAGCCCGACCGGACTAGCAGTCTACAATGAGCAGTTCTTC.

The rearrangement uses TRBV28 and TRBJ2-1; TRBD2 aligns across 9 bases. The CDR3 consists of 15 residues. CDR1 is MDHEN and CDR2 is SYDVKM in the germline V gene. J lost 6 bases, V lost 2 bases, and 5 bases had no gene match. The CDR3 DNA sequence: TGTGCCAGCAGTTTAGGGCTAGCGGGGCCCAATGAGCAGTTCTTC. Protein: CASSLGLAGPNEQFF.

This rearrangement joins TRBV5-4 to TRBJ1-2, with D perhaps matching TRBD1 (5 bases). Trimming took 6 bases from V and 3 from J, leaving 15 bases between them. This CDR3 contains 14 residues. Germline V CDR1 and CDR2: SGHNT, YYREEE (reference sequence). DNA of the CDR3: TGTGCCAGCACCCTTGGGGGGAGAGACTATGGCTACACCTTC. It translates to CASTLGGRDYGYTF.

The chain links TRBV9 to TRBJ1-1, with a possible D match to TRBD1 (5 bases). The CDR3 contains 15 residues. In germline, CDR1 is SGDLS, CDR2 YYNGEE. V shed 4 bases and J shed 1 base, with 14 bases lying between them. The CDR3 reads CASSPRVGPNTEAFF. As DNA, the CDR3 is TGTGCCAGCAGCCCCAGGGTGGGGCCGAACACTGAAGCTTTCTTT. The full variable domain, with the rest looked up from reference TRBV9 and TRBJ1-1, is DSGVTQTPKHLITATGQRVTLRCSPRSGDLSVYWYQQSLDQGLQFLIQYYNGEERAKGNILERFSAQQFPDLHSELNLSSLELGDSALYFCASSPRVGPNTEAFFGQGTRLTVV.

The V call is TRBV5-1, the J call TRBJ2-1; TRBD2 is a possible D gene (6 bases). V lost 4 bases and J 0 bases, leaving 11 bases between the germline ends. This CDR3 contains 15 residues. Looked up from germline, CDR1 is SGHRS and CDR2 is YFSETQ. CDR3 region: CASSQGLFSYNEQFF. CDR3 DNA sequence: TGCGCCAGCAGCCAGGGACTGTTCTCCTACAATGAGCAGTTCTTC.

The chain employs TRBV5-1 and TRBJ2-5; possibly TRBD1 for D (6 bases). The germline gives CDR1 SGHRS, CDR2 YFSETQ. This CDR3 comprises 16 residues. Trimming removed 7 bases from V and 5 bases from J, with 24 bases in between. CDR3 sequence (DNA): TGCGCCAGCTTGAGAGGACAGTTACCGGCCGGGGAGACCCAGTACTTC. This encodes CASLRGQLPAGETQYF.

The V and J genes are TRBV5-1 and TRBJ2-7, with TRBD2 matching 12 bases. J gave up 2 bases and V 4 bases, and 10 bases lay outside the gene matches. CDR3 length equals 17 residues. Germline-derived CDR1 and CDR2 are SGHRS and YFSETQ. The CDR3 DNA reads as TGCGCCAGCAGCCCCATACTCGCTAGCGGGAGGGCCTACGAGCAGTACTTC. Protein product: CASSPILASGRAYEQYF.

The chain links TRBV19 to TRBJ2-7; the match to TRBD1 covers 7 bases. Per the germline V gene, CDR1 is LNHDA and CDR2 is SQIVND (reference sequence). V shed 5 bases, J shed 5 bases, and the junction held 3 bases outside the gene matches. CDR3 length: 12 amino acids. The CDR3 is CASSPDRDEQYF. CDR3 in DNA: TGTGCCAGTAGTCCCGACAGGGACGAGCAGTACTTC.

V usage is TRBV5-1 and J usage is TRBJ1-2; possibly TRBD1 for D (6 bases). Trimming removed 1 base at V and 7 bases at J, with 14 bases between. The V gene's germline CDR1 is SGHRS and CDR2 YFSETQ. The CDR3 sequence is 14 residues long. The CDR3 region is CASSLRTANVGYTF. The DNA for the CDR3 is TGCGCCAGCAGCTTGCGGACAGCCAACGTTGGCTACACCTTC.

J is TRBJ1-1 and V is TRBV9, with a tentative D call TRBD1 (6 bases). CDR3 length: 15 residues. Germline V CDR1 and CDR2: SGDLS, YYNGEE. V was clipped by 4 bases and J by 1 base, with 14 bases between them. CDR3 in DNA: TGTGCCAGCAGCCCCGAGGGGGTTCCGAACACTGAAGCTTTCTTT. Translated: CASSPEGVPNTEAFF.